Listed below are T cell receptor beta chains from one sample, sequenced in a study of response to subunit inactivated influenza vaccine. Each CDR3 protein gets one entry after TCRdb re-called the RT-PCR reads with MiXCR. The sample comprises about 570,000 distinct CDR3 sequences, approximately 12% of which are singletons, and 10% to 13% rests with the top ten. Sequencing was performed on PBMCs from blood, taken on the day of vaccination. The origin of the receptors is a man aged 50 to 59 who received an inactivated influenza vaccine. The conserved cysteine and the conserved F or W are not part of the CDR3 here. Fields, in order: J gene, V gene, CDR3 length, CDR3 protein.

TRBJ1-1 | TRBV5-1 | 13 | ASSLVPEANTEAF
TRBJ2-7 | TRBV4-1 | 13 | ASSRTGTASYEQY
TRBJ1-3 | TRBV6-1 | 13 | ASSPFTGSGNTIY
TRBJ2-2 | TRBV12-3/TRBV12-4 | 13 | ASSRSGGFTGELF
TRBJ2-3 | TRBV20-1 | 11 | SARGQLTDTQY
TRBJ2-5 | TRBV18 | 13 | ASSPSSGLQETQY
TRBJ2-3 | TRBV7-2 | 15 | ASSFQTSGRVSDTQY
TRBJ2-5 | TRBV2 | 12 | ASSEDRGRETQY
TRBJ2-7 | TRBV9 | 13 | ASSLGVGQGYEQY
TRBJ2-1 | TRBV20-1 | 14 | SAIRRTSGRVGEQF
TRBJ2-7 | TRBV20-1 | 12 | SARDRGPIYEQY
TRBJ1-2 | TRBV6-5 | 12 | ASSYGTGSFGYT
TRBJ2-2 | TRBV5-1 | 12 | ASSDDSLGGELF
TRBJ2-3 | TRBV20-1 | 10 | SASEVKDTQY
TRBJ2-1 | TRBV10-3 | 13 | AISPGTGAYNEQF
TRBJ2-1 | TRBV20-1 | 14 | SARDPLAGPGNEQF
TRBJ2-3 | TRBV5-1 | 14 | ASSPDAAGPTDTQY
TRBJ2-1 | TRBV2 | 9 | ASRENNEQF
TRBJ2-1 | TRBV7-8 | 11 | ASSLGDHNEQF
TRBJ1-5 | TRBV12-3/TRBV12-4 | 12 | ASSSGQPNQPQH
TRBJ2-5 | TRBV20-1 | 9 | SASLGMTQY
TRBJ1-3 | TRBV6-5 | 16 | ASSYSGTGLISGNTIY
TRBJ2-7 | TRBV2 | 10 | ASLKLHYEQY
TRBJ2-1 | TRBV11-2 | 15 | ASSPSASGPSYNEQF
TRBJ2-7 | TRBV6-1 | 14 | ASSPGGWDRSYEQY
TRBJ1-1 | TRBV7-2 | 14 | ASSSSGVGGSTEAF
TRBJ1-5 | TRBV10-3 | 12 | AIGTPGDNQPQH
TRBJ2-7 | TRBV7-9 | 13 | ASSLVPTRTPEQY
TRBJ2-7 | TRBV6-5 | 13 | ASSYSMAQSHEQY
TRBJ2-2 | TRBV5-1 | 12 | ASSLQGADGELF
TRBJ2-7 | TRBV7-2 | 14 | ASSLGVSGVSYEQY
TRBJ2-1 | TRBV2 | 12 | ASSVGLAGVEQF
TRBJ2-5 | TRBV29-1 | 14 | SVEGLAGGPGETQY
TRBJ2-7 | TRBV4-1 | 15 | ASSQDYSGTGPYEQY
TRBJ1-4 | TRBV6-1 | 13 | ASSQVGATNEKLF
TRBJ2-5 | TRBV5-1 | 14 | ASSTGLAGLQETQY
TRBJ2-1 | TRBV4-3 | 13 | ASSSAAYAYNEQF
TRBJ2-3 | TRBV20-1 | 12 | SAQLATRRDTQY
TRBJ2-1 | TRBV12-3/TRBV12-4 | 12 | ASRRPGMVNEQF
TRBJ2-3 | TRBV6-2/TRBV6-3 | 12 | ASIGLAGPDTQY
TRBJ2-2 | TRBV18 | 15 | ASSLPTGLLNTGELF
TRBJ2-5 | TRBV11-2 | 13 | ASSLGGLLEEAQY